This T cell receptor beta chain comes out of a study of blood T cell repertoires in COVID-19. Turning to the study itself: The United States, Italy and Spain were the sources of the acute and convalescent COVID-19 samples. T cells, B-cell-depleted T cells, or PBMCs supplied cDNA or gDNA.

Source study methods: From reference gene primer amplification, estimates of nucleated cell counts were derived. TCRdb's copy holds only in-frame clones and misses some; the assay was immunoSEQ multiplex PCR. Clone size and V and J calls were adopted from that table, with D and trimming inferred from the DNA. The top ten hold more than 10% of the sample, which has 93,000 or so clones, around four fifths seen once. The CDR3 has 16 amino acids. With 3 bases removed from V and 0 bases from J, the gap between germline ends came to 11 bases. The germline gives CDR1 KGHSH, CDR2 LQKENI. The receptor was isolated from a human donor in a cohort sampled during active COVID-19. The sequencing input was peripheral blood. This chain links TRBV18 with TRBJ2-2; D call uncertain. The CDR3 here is CASSPQQQTNTGELFF. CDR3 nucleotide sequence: TGTGCCAGCTCACCCCAACAGCAAACGAACACCGGGGAGCTGTTTTTT.